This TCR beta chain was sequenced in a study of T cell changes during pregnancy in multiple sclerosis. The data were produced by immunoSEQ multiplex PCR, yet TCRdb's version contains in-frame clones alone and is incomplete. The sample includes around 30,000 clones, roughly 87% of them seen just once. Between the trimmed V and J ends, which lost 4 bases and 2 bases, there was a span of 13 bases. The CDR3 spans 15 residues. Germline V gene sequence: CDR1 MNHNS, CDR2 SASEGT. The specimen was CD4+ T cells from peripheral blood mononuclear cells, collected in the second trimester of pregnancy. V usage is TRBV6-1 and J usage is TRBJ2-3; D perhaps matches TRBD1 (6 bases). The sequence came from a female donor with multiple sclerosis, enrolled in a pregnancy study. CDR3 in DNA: TGTGCCAGCAGTGTGACAGGAATCAACACAGATACGCAGTATTTT. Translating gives CASSVTGINTDTQYF.